These T cell receptor beta chains were read from a single sample in a study of T cell responses to AZD1222 COVID-19 vaccine. Assay: immunoSEQ multiplex PCR; the TCRdb copy retains only in-frame clones and omits some. This sample yields approximately 52,000 clones, of which 87% are seen a single time; roughly 2.5% belongs to the top ten. The source material was peripheral blood, sampled 28 days after the second AZD1222 dose. The receptors here all came from an adult who received the AZD1222 COVID-19 vaccine. Each CDR3 is given with its conserved first and last residue. The D gene is left open where the match is weak. Clone size is not always given. Where it is, it says once, few, many or a class for expanded clones.

clone_size	v_call	j_call	d_call	cdr3_aa	cdr3_nt
NA	TRBV10-2	TRBJ1-2	NA	CASSEYAREGYTF	TGCGCCAGCAGTGAGTACGCCCGGGAGGGCTACACCTTC
NA	TRBV7-9	TRBJ2-5	TRBD2	CASTGSSGEETQYF	TGTGCCAGCACCGGTAGTAGCGGGGAAGAGACCCAGTACTTC
few	TRBV14	TRBJ2-4	TRBD2	CASSQGSGRYIQYF	TGTGCCAGCAGCCAAGGTAGCGGGAGGTACATTCAGTACTTC
NA	TRBV24-1	TRBJ2-5	NA	CATSDWNPPETQYF	TGTGCCACCAGTGATTGGAACCCCCCGGAGACCCAGTACTTC
NA	TRBV10-3	TRBJ1-2	NA	CAISESKGHSYGYTF	TGTGCCATCAGTGAGTCGAAGGGGCACAGCTATGGCTACACCTTC
once	TRBV28	TRBJ2-7	TRBD1	CASSLFSDRYEQYF	TGTGCCAGCAGTTTATTCTCGGACAGGTACGAGCAGTACTTC
NA	TRBV12-3/TRBV12-4	TRBJ2-2	NA	CASSLILTGELFF	TGTGCCAGCAGTTTGATTCTCACCGGGGAGCTGTTTTTT
few	TRBV6-2/TRBV6-3	TRBJ2-6	NA	CASSYSIRLRTSTSGANVLTF	TGTGCCAGCAGTTACTCGATCCGTCTTCGGACATCCACCTCTGGGGCCAACGTCCTGACTTTC
NA	TRBV28	TRBJ1-2	NA	CASMTSPLGGGGYTF	TGTGCCAGCATGACCTCCCCCCTGGGCGGCGGTGGCTACACCTTC
NA	TRBV21-1	TRBJ1-4	NA	CASSKVALSNEKLFF	TGTGCCAGCAGCAAAGTGGCTCTCTCTAATGAAAAACTGTTTTTT
NA	TRBV7-8	TRBJ2-7	TRBD2	CASSLVGGPRYEQYF	TGTGCCAGCAGCTTAGTGGGAGGGCCTCGCTACGAGCAGTACTTC
NA	TRBV19	TRBJ2-1	NA	CASRTGRSYNEQFF	TGTGCCAGCCGAACAGGGCGCTCCTACAATGAGCAGTTCTTC
NA	TRBV10-3	TRBJ2-2	TRBD1	CAIGQGVSSTGELFF	TGTGCCATCGGACAGGGGGTTAGTTCCACCGGGGAGCTGTTTTTT
few	TRBV5-4	TRBJ2-2	NA	CASSLDSAGELFF	TGTGCCAGCAGCTTGGACTCAGCCGGGGAGCTGTTTTTT
NA	TRBV28	TRBJ1-2	NA	CAWGSSYGYTF	TGTGCTTGGGGCAGTTCTTATGGCTACACCTTC
NA	TRBV30	TRBJ1-3	NA	CAWSSGGSGNTIYF	TGTGCCTGGAGTTCCGGAGGCTCTGGAAACACCATATATTTT
once	TRBV4-2	TRBJ2-5	TRBD2	CASSPLEREGGETQYF	TGTGCCAGCAGCCCCCTCGAGCGGGAGGGAGGTGAGACCCAGTACTTC
NA	TRBV7-6	TRBJ2-2	NA	CASSLDGGTTGELFF	TGTGCCAGCAGCTTAGACGGGGGAACCACCGGGGAGCTGTTTTTT
NA	TRBV4-1	TRBJ2-3	TRBD1	CASSQDWAGGFYSTDTQYF	TGCGCCAGCAGCCAAGATTGGGCAGGGGGCTTCTATAGCACAGATACGCAGTATTTT
NA	TRBV29-1	TRBJ2-5	TRBD2	CSVFGTSGGSKETQYF	TGCAGCGTTTTTGGGACTAGCGGAGGTTCCAAAGAGACCCAGTACTTC
NA	TRBV5-6	TRBJ2-3	TRBD1	CASSFGKGARTDTQYF	TGTGCCAGCAGCTTTGGGAAGGGGGCGAGGACAGATACGCAGTATTTT
NA	TRBV6-5	TRBJ2-5	TRBD1	CATAQIGGKETQYF	TGTGCCACCGCCCAAATAGGGGGCAAAGAGACCCAGTACTTC
NA	TRBV5-6	TRBJ2-3	TRBD1	CASSFAPGPGGGDTQYF	TGTGCCAGCAGCTTCGCTCCTGGGCCAGGGGGTGGGGATACGCAGTATTTT
NA	TRBV6-6	TRBJ2-2	NA	CASRGTNTGELFF	TGTGCCAGCAGAGGCACGAACACCGGGGAGCTGTTTTTT
NA	TRBV19	TRBJ2-7	NA	CASSTTTPCQGGRAWSYEQYF	TGTGCCAGTAGTACAACTACGCCGTGTCAGGGGGGGAGGGCCTGGTCCTACGAGCAGTACTTC
NA	TRBV10-3	TRBJ2-3	TRBD1	CAITRAQGFTDTQYF	TGTGCCATCACTCGGGCACAGGGGTTCACAGATACGCAGTATTTT
NA	TRBV6-2/TRBV6-3	TRBJ2-7	NA	CASSYSMGELHEQYF	TGTGCCAGCAGTTACTCGATGGGGGAGCTCCACGAGCAGTACTTC
NA	TRBV7-7	TRBJ2-1	TRBD2	CASSPLASGSNEQFF	TGTGCTAGCAGCCCACTGGCTAGCGGGAGCAATGAGCAGTTCTTC
NA	TRBV11-2	TRBJ2-1	NA	CASSLPTSGAGDQNEQFF	TGTGCCAGCAGCTTGCCGACCTCGGGGGCGGGAGATCAGAATGAGCAGTTCTTC
NA	TRBV6-5	TRBJ2-7	TRBD2	CASSLSPGGSYEQYF	TGTGCCAGCTCTTTAAGCCCGGGAGGATCCTACGAGCAGTACTTC
NA	TRBV14	TRBJ2-7	NA	CASSPGYYEQYF	TGTGCCAGCAGCCCGGGGTACTACGAGCAGTACTTC
NA	TRBV19	TRBJ2-3	TRBD2	CASSLRTSGSGDTQYF	TGTGCCAGTAGTCTTCGGACTAGCGGGAGTGGAGATACGCAGTATTTT